This T cell receptor beta chain emerged from a study of shared clonotypes between healthy human individuals. In the study overall: The study used three CD4 naive, three CD4 memory, two CD8 naive and one CD8 memory plate per donor. General study results and limits: Non-shared clonotypes had lower generation probabilities than clonotypes shared by all four sorted-subset donors.

CDR3 length: 13 residues. Germline lookup yields CDR1 MDHEN and CDR2 SYDVKM. Trimming stripped 11 bases from V and 4 bases from J, with 17 bases between. This clone has only one observation. What it binds is not known. This table comes from immunoSEQ multiplex PCR, and its TCRdb copy is limited to in-frame clones, with some not included. The sample lists roughly 410,000 clones, 95% to 97% seen once, with about 0.32% in the top ten. Only Caucasian adults living in Nashville, Tennessee served as donors. This TCR came from a man aged 30-40 years in good health. The chain employs TRBV28 and TRBJ1-2; perhaps TRBD1 as D (6 bases). The specimen sequenced was memory CD8+ T cells sorted from blood. This sample's subset: CD45RO+ cells pooled with CCR7-negative TemRA cells. The DNA of the CDR3 is TGTGCCTGCCTCCGAGGGGGGCGCTATGGCTACACCTTC. It translates to CACLRGGRYGYTF.